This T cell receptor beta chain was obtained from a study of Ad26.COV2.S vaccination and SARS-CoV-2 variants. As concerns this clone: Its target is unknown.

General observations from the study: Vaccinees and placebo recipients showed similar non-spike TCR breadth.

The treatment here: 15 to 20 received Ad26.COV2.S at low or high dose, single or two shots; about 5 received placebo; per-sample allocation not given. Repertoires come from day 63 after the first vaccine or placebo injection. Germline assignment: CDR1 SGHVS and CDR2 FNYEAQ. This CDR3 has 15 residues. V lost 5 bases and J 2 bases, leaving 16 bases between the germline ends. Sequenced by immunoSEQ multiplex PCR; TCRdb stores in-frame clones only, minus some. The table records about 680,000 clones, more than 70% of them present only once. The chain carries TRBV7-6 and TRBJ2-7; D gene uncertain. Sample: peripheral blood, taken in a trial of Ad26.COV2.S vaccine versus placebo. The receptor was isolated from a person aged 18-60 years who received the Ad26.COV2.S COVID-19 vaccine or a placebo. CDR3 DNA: TGTGCCAGCAGCCCAACCTCCCCGGGTACCTACGAGCAGTACTTC. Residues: CASSPTSPGTYEQYF.